Each of the 8 T cell receptor beta chains below was sequenced from the same sample in a study of post-analysis software for immune sequencing data. Study-wide results and caveats: Compared with controls, patients had more of 4 to 6 TRBV segments, including TRBV5-6, TRBV5-1 and TRBV20-1.

Every TCR beta cDNA library bore unique molecular identifiers. From the PCR reads, TCRdb called clonotypes with MiXCR, one entry per CDR3 protein. The sample holds about 430,000 distinct CDR3 sequences; 30% to 40% are singletons and the top ten take approximately 7.1%. Antigen specificity for these receptors is unknown. Sequencing used blood. The receptors come from a girl aged 2-10 years with multiple sclerosis.

The chain links TRBV24-1 to TRBJ1-2; 8 bases are a match to TRBD1. Per the germline V gene, CDR1 is KGHDR and CDR2 is SFDVKD. Trimming at V came to 3 bases and at J to 7 bases, leaving 6 bases not matched to a gene. The CDR3 runs 14 residues. The CDR3 sequence is CATSDDYRGAGYTF. The CDR3 DNA is TGTGCCACCAGTGATGACTACAGGGGGGCTGGCTACACCTTC.

The J gene is TRBJ2-3, the V gene TRBV6-8; D might be TRBD2 (6 bases). The CDR3 spans 18 residues. V lost 7 bases and J 2 bases, leaving 25 bases between the germline ends. The germline V gene has CDR1 MNHGY and CDR2 SAAAGT. DNA for the CDR3: TGTGCCAGCATATCAGGGAGCGGGCGATCCTTCCCCACAGATACGCAGTATTTT. Translating it yields CASISGSGRSFPTDTQYF.

The chain combines TRBV11-2 with TRBJ1-2, with D maybe TRBD1 (5 bases). V was pared by 7 bases and J by 4 bases, with 10 bases between. The CDR3 contains 12 residues. The germline V gene has CDR1 SGHAT and CDR2 FQNNGV. The CDR3 sequence is CASMGGIYGYTF. The DNA of the CDR3 is TGTGCCAGCATGGGGGGGATCTATGGCTACACCTTC.

The chain recombines TRBV29-1 with TRBJ2-7, with 7 bases identical to TRBD1. The ends lost 6 bases at V and 4 bases at J; junction bases unmatched: 12. CDR1 is SQVTM, CDR2 ANQGSEA, per germline. The CDR3 runs 14 residues. CDR3 sequence (DNA): TGCAGCGTGAGCAGGGGGTGGACGGGTTACGAGCAGTACTTC. This sequence encodes CSVSRGWTGYEQYF.

This clonotype has just a few counts. The CDR3 nucleotides are TGTGCCAGCAGTCGGGAGATCCTCTCCTACAATGAGCAGTTCTTC. Amino acids: CASSREILSYNEQFF. The V and J genes are TRBV6-4 and TRBJ2-1, with D perhaps matching TRBD2 (6 bases). The CDR3 consists of 15 residues. Trimming pared 5 bases from V and 0 bases from J, leaving 11 bases between. Germline assignment: CDR1 MRHNA and CDR2 SNTAGT.

The chain couples TRBV29-1 to TRBJ2-7, with D maybe TRBD1 (6 bases). V was cut by 4 bases and J by 2 bases, with 9 bases left in between. The CDR3 totals 12 residues. Germline V gene data show CDR1 as SQVTM and CDR2 as ANQGSEA. CDR3 in amino acids: CSVGEGAYEQYF. The CDR3, as DNA: TGCAGCGTTGGAGAGGGGGCCTACGAGCAGTACTTC.

This clonotype was counted a single time. The V call is TRBV6-5, the J call TRBJ2-3; TRBD2 matches 14 bases. This CDR3 comprises 20 residues. CDR1 is MNHEY, CDR2 SVGAGI, per germline. Losses at the gene ends were 2 bases for V and 1 base for J; bases not matched to a gene: 11. The CDR3 here is CASSYPGTSGRNEGTDTQYF. The CDR3 nucleotides read TGTGCCAGCAGTTACCCTGGGACTAGCGGGAGAAATGAAGGCACAGATACGCAGTATTTT.

This clonotype was recorded only once. Sequence at one end of the junction differs from germline and may be a read error. The chain carries TRBV24-1 and TRBJ1-5, with 9 bases aligning to TRBD1. The germline gives CDR1 KGHDR, CDR2 SFDVKD. The CDR3 is 15 amino acids. The CDR3 nucleotides are TGTGCCGCCAGCGGGACAGGGTTGGGAAATCAGCCCCAGCATTTT. This encodes CAASGTGLGNQPQHF.